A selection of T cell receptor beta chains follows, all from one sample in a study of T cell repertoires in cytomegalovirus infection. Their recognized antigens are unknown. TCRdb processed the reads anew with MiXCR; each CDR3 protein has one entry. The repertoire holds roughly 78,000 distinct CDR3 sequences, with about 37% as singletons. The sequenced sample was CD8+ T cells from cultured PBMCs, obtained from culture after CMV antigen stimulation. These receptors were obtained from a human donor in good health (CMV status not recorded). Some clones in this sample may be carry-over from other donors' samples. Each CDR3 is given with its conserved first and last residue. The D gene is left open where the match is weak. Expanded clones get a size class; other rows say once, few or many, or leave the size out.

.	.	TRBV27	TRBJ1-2	TGTGCCAGCAGTTGGAGGGCACCGATCCACGACTATGGCTACACCTTC	CASSWRAPIHDYGYTF
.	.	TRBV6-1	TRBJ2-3	TGTGCCAGCAGTGAGTTAGGAGGTGCCTTAGATACGCAGTATTTT	CASSELGGALDTQYF
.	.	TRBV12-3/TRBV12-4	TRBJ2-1	TGTGCCAGCAGTCTTGGTCCGAATGAGGATGAGCAGTTCTTC	CASSLGPNEDEQFF
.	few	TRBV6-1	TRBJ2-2	TGTGCCAGCTCAGTAACTATACCGAACACCGGGGAGCTGTTTTTT	CASSVTIPNTGELFF
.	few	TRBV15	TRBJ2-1	TGTGCCACCAGCAGAGTTACAGAAGGGGATGAGCAGTTCTTC	CATSRVTEGDEQFF
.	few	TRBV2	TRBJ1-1	TGTGCCAGTCGCTACCAGGGAACTGAAGCTTTCTTT	CASRYQGTEAFF
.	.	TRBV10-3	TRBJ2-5	TGTGCCATCAGTGAGTCGCAGGAGACCCAGTACTTC	CAISESQETQYF
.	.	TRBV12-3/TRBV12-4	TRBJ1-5	TGTGCCAGCTGGATTTCAACAAGCAATCAGCCCCAGCATTTT	CASWISTSNQPQHF
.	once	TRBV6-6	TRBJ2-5	TGTGCCAGCAGCTACGCGGGCCTGGCAGCAACCTACCAAGAGACCCAGTACTTC	CASSYAGLAATYQETQYF
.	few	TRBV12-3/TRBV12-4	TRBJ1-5	TGTGCCAGCAGTACCGGGACACGCAATCAGCCCCAGCATTTT	CASSTGTRNQPQHF
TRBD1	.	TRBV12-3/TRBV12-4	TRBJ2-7	TGTGCCAGCAGACCCGGGACAGGGGGCTCCCCCGCCTACGAGCAGTACTTC	CASRPGTGGSPAYEQYF
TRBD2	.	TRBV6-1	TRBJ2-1	TGTGCCAGCAGTGTCCGACTAGCGCAGAACAATGAGCAGTTCTTC	CASSVRLAQNNEQFF
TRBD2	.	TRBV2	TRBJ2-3	TGTGCCAGCAGTGATCCCGCGGGGGGGCTCACAGATACGCAGTATTTT	CASSDPAGGLTDTQYF
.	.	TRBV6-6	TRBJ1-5	TGTGCCAGCAGTTACCCTCAGGGTGTTCAGCCCCAGCATTTT	CASSYPQGVQPQHF
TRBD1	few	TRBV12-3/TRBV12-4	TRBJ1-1	TGTGCCAGCAGTTTTTTACTCCCCAGGGGGCGAGAGGGTTCACCAGAAGCTTTCTTT	CASSFLLPRGREGSPEAFF
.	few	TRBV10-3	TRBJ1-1	TGTGCCATCAGTGAGCCTGGAAAGGCGGATGAAGCTTTCTTT	CAISEPGKADEAFF
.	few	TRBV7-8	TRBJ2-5	TGTGCCAGCAGAGGCGTATCGGAGACCCAGTACTTC	CASRGVSETQYF
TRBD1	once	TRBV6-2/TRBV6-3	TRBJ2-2	TGTGCCAGCACCCGGACAGGGGAAACCGGGGAGCTGTTTTTT	CASTRTGETGELFF
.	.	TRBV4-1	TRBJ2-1	TGCGCCAGCAGCCAAGATCATGAGCAGTTCTTC	CASSQDHEQFF
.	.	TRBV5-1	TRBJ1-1	TGCGCCAGCAGCTTGGCCGGGGCGCAGATGAACACTGAAGCTTTCTTT	CASSLAGAQMNTEAFF
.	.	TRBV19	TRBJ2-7	TGTGCCAGTAGTATGTCCAGGGGTGGAGGCTACGAGCAGTACTTC	CASSMSRGGGYEQYF
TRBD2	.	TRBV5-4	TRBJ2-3	TGTGCCAGCAGCTTGTATTTTCCTAGCGGGGACCCTAGCACAGATACGCAGTATTTT	CASSLYFPSGDPSTDTQYF
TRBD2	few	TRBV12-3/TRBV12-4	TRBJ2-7	TGTGCCAGCAGTCACTCCCTAGCGGGGGGCTTGGAGGGGCAGTACTTC	CASSHSLAGGLEGQYF
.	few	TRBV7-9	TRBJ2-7	TGTGCCAGCACCGGGGGTGGGGTCGAGCAGTACTTC	CASTGGGVEQYF
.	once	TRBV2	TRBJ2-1	TGTGCCAGCAGTGGCGATCTCGCGGTGATCGACAATGAGCAGTTCTTC	CASSGDLAVIDNEQFF
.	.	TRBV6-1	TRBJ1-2	TGTGCCAACAGGACGCCCGACTATGGCTACACCTTC	CANRTPDYGYTF
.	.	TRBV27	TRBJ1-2	TGTGCCAGCAGTTTAGACGACAGCCTTAACTATGGCTACACCTTC	CASSLDDSLNYGYTF
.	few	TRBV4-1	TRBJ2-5	TGCGCCAGCAGCCTTGGCCGAGTCGGGGCGGCTCGAGAGACCCAGTACTTC	CASSLGRVGAARETQYF
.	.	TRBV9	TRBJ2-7	TGTGCCAGCAGCGTAAACTCCGGGAACTACGAGCAGTACTTC	CASSVNSGNYEQYF
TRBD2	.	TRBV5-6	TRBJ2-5	TGTGCCAGCAGCCCGGGCGGGTGGCGGGGGGCCGAAGAGACCCAGTACTTC	CASSPGGWRGAEETQYF
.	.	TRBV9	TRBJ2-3	TGTGCCAGCAGCGCCCGGACCACAGGGATTAGCACAGATACGCAGTATTTT	CASSARTTGISTDTQYF
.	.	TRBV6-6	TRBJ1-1	TGTGCCAGCACCCTAGGGCGATCGACAGGGAACACTGAAGCTTTCTTT	CASTLGRSTGNTEAFF
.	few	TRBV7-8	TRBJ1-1	TGTGCCAGCAGCTACCTTCGGGGGGCTAGTGAAGCTTTCTTT	CASSYLRGASEAFF
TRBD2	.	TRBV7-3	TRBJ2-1	TGTGCCAGCAGCCTACTAGCGGGGGGGTTCAATGAGCAGTTCTTC	CASSLLAGGFNEQFF
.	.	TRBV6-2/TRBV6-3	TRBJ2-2	TGTGCCAGCATCTCCCGGGGGCAGTTCGCGAACACCGGGGAGCTGTTTTTT	CASISRGQFANTGELFF
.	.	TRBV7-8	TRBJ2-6	TGTGCCAGCAGCTTATATACCCGAGACTCTGGGGCCAACGTCCTGACTTTC	CASSLYTRDSGANVLTF
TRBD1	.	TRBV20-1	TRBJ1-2	TGCAGTGCTCCCCCGGGCAGGGGGCTGGCCTATGGCTACACCTTC	CSAPPGRGLAYGYTF
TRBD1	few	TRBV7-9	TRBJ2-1	TGTGCCAGCAGCACAGGGAACTTGGGACAGGGGGCATGGTACAATGAGCAGTTCTTC	CASSTGNLGQGAWYNEQFF
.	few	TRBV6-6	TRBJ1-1	TGTGCCAGCAGTTACTCTTGGGACCCCCAGAACACTGAAGCTTTCTTT	CASSYSWDPQNTEAFF
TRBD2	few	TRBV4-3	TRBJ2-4	TGCGCCAGCAGCCAAGAATGGCGGGGGGGCCTGGCCAAAAACATTCAGTACTTC	CASSQEWRGGLAKNIQYF
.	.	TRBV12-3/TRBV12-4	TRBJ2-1	TGTGCCAGCAGTTTGACCTCTACCCATGAGCAGTTCTTC	CASSLTSTHEQFF